A single TCR beta chain is shown here with its context. The data were produced by immunoSEQ multiplex PCR, yet TCRdb's version contains in-frame clones alone and is incomplete. The table has roughly 70,000 clones, approximately 92% seen once. The sample originates from a study of T cell changes during pregnancy in multiple sclerosis. The sequencing here drew on peripheral blood, taken before pregnancy. The receptor's source is a female donor with multiple sclerosis, enrolled in a pregnancy study.

The CDR3 DNA is TGCGCCAGCAGTGATGTCCGGGACAGCCTCTACGAGCAGTACTTC. Its translation: CASSDVRDSLYEQYF. The chain links TRBV10-2 to TRBJ2-7, with 7 bases lining up with TRBD1. With 3 bases clipped from V and 3 bases from J, the junction kept 8 bases outside the gene matches. This CDR3 is built from 15 residues. In germline, CDR1 is WSHSY, CDR2 SAAADI.